This T cell receptor beta chain was identified during a study of T cell repertoires in cytomegalovirus infection (dated by TCRdb to between 2019 and 2020). Regarding the research as a whole: Alongside well-studied HLA-B-restricted epitopes, the peptide stimulations were aimed at recently identified HLA-C-restricted CMV epitopes, whose presentation resists viral immunomodulation. Donor HLA type was relevant to the analysis, because carriage of CMV infection together with the matching HLA type was indicated by public TCR beta signatures. The investigation overall reported the following: Cumulative frequency of public TCR beta family members discriminated carriers of CMV infection plus the relevant HLA type in this cohort and an independent 352-donor cohort. In the ex vivo response, HLA-C-restricted CMV-specific TCR beta clonotypes were dominant, and in two of eight donors the single most frequent clonotype came from this HLA-C-restricted group.

Sequencing relied on an Illumina HiSeq 1500. TCRdb cleaned the public reads at Q25 with fastp, built clones with MiXCR and kept in-frame beta chains. Rows are combined by CDR3 protein, so each entry shows the most common genes and DNA. Within this sample are around 95,000 distinct CDR3 sequences, with 25% to 35% of them counted one time only. Jointly, the top ten make up about 72% of the sample. Details on this clonotype: Its antigen is still unknown. Base qualities are not provided; no much larger clone lies one nucleotide away.

V is reduced by 4 bases and J by 2 bases, leaving a spacing of 12 bases between them. As encoded in the germline V gene, CDR1 is SQVTM while CDR2 is ANQGSEA. The CDR3, from cysteine to phenylalanine, totals 14 residues. Only the CDR3 part of the read is kept: 42 bases, read in frame from the first base. The sample's treatment or condition label, decoded: in vitro stimulation with specific CMV peptide epitopes to enrich CMV-specific T cells. Sequenced material: CD8+ T cells from cultured PBMCs, taken from culture after CMV antigen stimulation. The receptor was isolated from a human donor in good health (CMV status not recorded). Some clones in this sample may be carry-over from other donors' samples. The chain couples TRBV29-1 to TRBJ2-1; no D segment can be confidently identified. The sequenced DNA: TGCAGCGTTGTAGACACCCATACCTACAATGAGCAGTTCTTC. Protein translation: CSVVDTHTYNEQFF.